One and the same sample provided the 9 T cell receptor beta chains below, sequenced in a study of CD8 T cells in Susac syndrome (dated by TCRdb to about 2019). Receptor libraries were prepared by the immunoSEQ multiplex PCR assay. RNA was extracted using the RNeasy kit, and roughly 0.5 to 1 ug of the RNA was reverse transcribed with random hexamers. TCRdb trimmed the raw reads at Q25, called clones with MiXCR and kept productive beta chains. Rows matching on CDR3 protein sequence are summarized as one entry with the most common DNA and genes. The sample contains 70,000 to 95,000 distinct CDR3 sequences, 94% of them found a single time. Of the sample, around 0.94% falls within the top ten clones. The sequenced material came from CD8+ T cells from PBMCs. These receptor sequences come from a human donor with Susac syndrome.

The chain recombines TRBV10-3 with TRBJ1-5; D is possibly TRBD1 (5 bases). Looked up from germline, CDR1 is ENHRY and CDR2 is SYGVKD. The CDR3 totals 14 residues. The V gene lost 6 bases and the J gene lost 2 bases, with 11 bases spanning the gap. This CDR3 is CAISEGYGNQPQHF. Written as DNA, the CDR3 is TGTGCCATCAGCGAGGGGTACGGCAATCAGCCCCAGCATTTT.

V and J are TRBV7-2 and TRBJ2-7; 12 nucleotides agree with TRBD2. The length of the CDR3 is 15 residues. V was pared by 5 bases and J by 2 bases, with 4 bases of the junction left unmatched. Germline lookup yields CDR1 SGHTA and CDR2 FQGNSA. The CDR3 loop is CASSAWTSGTYEQYF. As DNA, the CDR3 is TGTGCCAGCAGCGCCTGGACTAGCGGGACCTACGAGCAGTACTTC.

This chain connects TRBV20-1 to TRBJ2-5; D is undetermined. V was cut by 3 bases and J by 5 bases, with 13 bases left in between. Per the germline V gene, CDR1 is DFQATT and CDR2 is SNEGSKA (reference sequence). The CDR3 length is 13 residues. This chain's CDR3 is CSASKPPEETQYF. Written as DNA, the CDR3 is TGCAGTGCTAGTAAACCTCCCGAGGAGACCCAGTACTTC.

The CDR3 DNA sequence: TGTGCCAGCAGCGTAGGTCAGGCCGGCACAGATACGCAGTATTTT. Translation gives CASSVGQAGTDTQYF. The rearrangement uses TRBV9 and TRBJ2-3; D is uncertain. V was clipped by 0 bases and J by 1 base, with 9 bases between them. In germline, CDR1 is SGDLS, CDR2 YYNGEE. The CDR3 has 15 residues.

This clonotype was counted between two and nine times. The chain recombines TRBV27 with TRBJ1-2; possible D gene TRBD1, 5 bases. V lost 7 bases to trimming and J lost 8 bases, with 20 bases between them. This CDR3 contains 14 residues. Germline V lookup: CDR1 MNHEY, CDR2 SMNVEV (reference sequence). CDR3: CASKGGRGGTGYTF. The CDR3 DNA reads TGTGCCAGCAAGGGAGGACGGGGGGGTACCGGCTACACCTTC.

The gene calls are TRBV20-1 and TRBJ1-5, with TRBD1 matching over 8 bases. The J segment lost 6 bases and the V segment lost 2 bases, leaving 12 bases of the junction unmatched. The CDR3 is 16 residues long. CDR1 is DFQATT and CDR2 is SNEGSKA in the germline V gene (reference sequence). CDR3 in DNA: TGCAGTGCTAGACCTCTTCATCAGGGGGCCCTTCAGCCCCAGCATTTT. Protein product: CSARPLHQGALQPQHF.

The chain employs TRBV6-2 or TRBV6-3 and TRBJ1-5, with a tentative D call TRBD1 (5 bases). The CDR3 is made up of 13 amino acids. Germline loops: CDR1 MNHEY, CDR2 SVGEGT. V was pared by 6 bases and J by 4 bases, with 10 bases between. The CDR3: CASSGTENQPQHF. The CDR3, as DNA: TGTGCCAGCAGCGGGACCGAGAATCAGCCCCAGCATTTT.

This chain connects TRBV30 to TRBJ1-1; D gene unclear. V lost 0 bases, J lost 1 base, and 6 bases lay in between. The CDR3 has 13 amino acids. Germline CDR1 is GTSNPN and CDR2 is SVGIG (reference sequence). Here the CDR3 DNA reads TGTGCCTGGAGTGTCGGAAGGAACACTGAAGCTTTCTTT. It codes for CAWSVGRNTEAFF.

The chain is built from TRBV6-2 or TRBV6-3 and TRBJ2-1, with D unclear. V was clipped by 2 bases and J by 5 bases, with 4 bases between them. This CDR3 spans 12 amino acids. Germline CDR1 is MNHEY and CDR2 is SVGEGT. The CDR3 region is CASSYPDNEQFF. In DNA, the CDR3 is TGTGCCAGCAGTTACCCCGACAATGAGCAGTTCTTC.